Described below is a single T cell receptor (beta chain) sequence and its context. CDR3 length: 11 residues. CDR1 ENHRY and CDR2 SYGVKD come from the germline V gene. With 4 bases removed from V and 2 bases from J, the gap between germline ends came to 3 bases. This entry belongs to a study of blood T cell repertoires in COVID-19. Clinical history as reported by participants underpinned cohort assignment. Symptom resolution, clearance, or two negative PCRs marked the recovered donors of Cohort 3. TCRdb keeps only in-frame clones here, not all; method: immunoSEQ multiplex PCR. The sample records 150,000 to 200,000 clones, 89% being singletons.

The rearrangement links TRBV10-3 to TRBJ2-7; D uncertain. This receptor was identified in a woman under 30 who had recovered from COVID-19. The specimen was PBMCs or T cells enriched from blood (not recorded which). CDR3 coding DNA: TGTGCCATCAGTGCAGCCTACGAGCAGTACTTC. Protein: CAISAAYEQYF.